This TCR beta chain emerged from a study of regulatory T cells in long-lasting Graves disease. Study-wide findings and caveats: TRBV28, TRBJ1-2 and TRBJ2-5 were segments that persistent disease favored.

Sample time point: newly diagnosed GD, antithyroid drugs for less than 3 months. Making the TCR library involved RNA that had been extracted from PBMCs. In this sample, this clonotype turned up many times. Its antigen is undetermined. The germline V and J ends were trimmed by 5 bases and 0 bases, with 10 bases remaining between them. The germline CDR1 and CDR2 sequences are DFQATT and SNEGSKA (reference sequence). There are 14 residues in the CDR3. Sequencing libraries for TCR beta were prepared with iRepertoire HTBI primers and Arm-PCR of CDR3 regions. TCRdb analysed the multiplex PCR reads with MiXCR anew, one entry per CDR3 protein. Of more than 450,000 distinct CDR3 sequences in the sample, around 13% were seen once. The data also belong to a second study, concerning T cells in Graves' hyperthyroidism and ophthalmopathy. That study reports: The TCR CDR3 first-round RT-PCR relied on the HTBI primer set. Before onset, by a median of approximately 5.9 months, the model predicted ophthalmopathy.

The source material was peripheral blood mononuclear cells (PBMCs), sampled at new diagnosis, from a patient treated with antithyroid drugs. The genes are TRBV20-1 and TRBJ1-4, with D uncertain. This clonotype originated in a woman aged 25 to 45 with Graves disease. The CDR3 DNA follows: TGCAGTGCTTTTAACCCTGCAACTAATGAAAAACTGTTTTTT. It translates to CSAFNPATNEKLFF.